These 11 T cell receptor beta chains were all obtained from the same sample, sequenced in a study of shared T cell receptors in the human thymus. The data were produced by immunoSEQ multiplex PCR, yet TCRdb's version contains in-frame clones alone and is incomplete. The sample holds around 730,000 clones, 80% to 90% seen once. The sample was also linked to a second study, of human thymus T cells.

The material sequenced was thymocytes. The receptors shown here come from a girl under three years old with a congenital heart defect.

This chain joins TRBV6-1 and TRBJ1-2, with unresolved D. CDR1 MNHNS and CDR2 SASEGT come from the germline V gene. The ends were cut back, 5 bases at V and 8 bases at J, with 15 bases in the middle. CDR3 length equals 13 residues. CDR3 in amino acids: CASSPTPFGGYTF. The CDR3 DNA sequence: TGTGCCAGCAGTCCCACTCCATTCGGGGGCTACACCTTC.

This rearrangement joins TRBV5-8 to TRBJ2-7; tentative D call: TRBD2 (6 bases). There are 16 residues in the CDR3. V was pared by 1 base and J by 2 bases, with 16 bases between. Germline values: CDR1 SGHTS, CDR2 YDEGEE. CDR3 in DNA: TGTGCCAGCAGCTTGCCCGGCGGGACGGAGCCCTACGAGCAGTACTTC. It is translated as CASSLPGGTEPYEQYF.

A word on this clone: One junction end disagrees with the germline gene, perhaps due to a read error. The same CDR3 arises from other DNA sequences in this sample as well. CDR3: CASSLAGQGRSWDSPLHF. As DNA, the CDR3 is TGTGCCAGCAGCTTAGCGGGACAGGGTCGGAGTTGGGATTCCCCCCTCCACTTT. The chain carries TRBV11-2 and TRBJ1-6; 9 nucleotides align to TRBD1. The V gene's germline CDR1 is SGHAT and CDR2 FQNNGV. This CDR3 contains 18 residues.

The chain is built from TRBV7-4 and TRBJ2-1, with D perhaps matching TRBD2 (5 bases). The V gene's germline CDR1 is SGHVT and CDR2 SQSDAQ. Trimming stripped 6 bases from V and 5 bases from J, with 20 bases between. The CDR3 runs 16 residues. CDR3: CASRRGSGKHDNEQFF. The CDR3 DNA reads as TGTGCCAGCAGGCGAGGTTCCGGGAAACACGACAATGAGCAGTTCTTC.

The chain employs TRBV15 and TRBJ1-1; 7 nucleotides align to TRBD1. V lost 1 base and J lost 0; bases outside the gene matches: 8. CDR3 length equals 17 residues. Germline CDR1 LNHNV, CDR2 YYDKDF (reference sequence). The DNA for the CDR3 is TGTGCCACCAGCAGAGGCCAGACAGGGCCCCTGAACACTGAAGCTTTCTTT. It translates to CATSRGQTGPLNTEAFF.

This chain joins TRBV12-5 and TRBJ1-5; D is ambiguous. V was clipped by 1 base and J by 7 bases, with 11 bases between them. The CDR3 sequence is 14 residues long. Looked up from germline, CDR1 is LGHNT and CDR2 is FRNRAP. The CDR3 DNA reads TGTGCTAGTGGTTTGGAGAGGCTGTCCCAGCCCCAGCATTTT. It translates to CASGLERLSQPQHF.

The chain recombines TRBV28 with TRBJ1-2; no reliable D call. Trimming took off 3 bases at V and 2 bases at J, with 7 bases between the two ends. Germline V gene lookup returns CDR1 MDHEN and CDR2 SYDVKM. The CDR3 covers 13 residues. CDR3 DNA: TGTGCCAGCAGTTTGTTTTCAAACTATGGCTACACCTTC. Its protein is CASSLFSNYGYTF.

The V gene is TRBV25-1, the J gene TRBJ1-2, with a possible D match to TRBD1 (6 bases). The V and J ends lost 7 bases and 3 bases respectively, with 12 bases between them. Germline assignment: CDR1 MGHDK and CDR2 SYGVNS. CDR3 length: 13 amino acids. In DNA, the CDR3 is TGTGCCAGCACAACGACAGGCTACTATGGCTACACCTTC. Its translation: CASTTTGYYGYTF.

The V gene is TRBV6-1, the J gene TRBJ2-1; perhaps TRBD2 as D (7 bases). The germline V gene has CDR1 MNHNS and CDR2 SASEGT. The CDR3 length is 17 residues. Trimming removed 0 bases from V and 3 bases from J, with 15 bases in between. DNA of the CDR3: TGTGCCAGCAGTGAAGCGGGGGGGACAACCCACTACAATGAGCAGTTCTTC. Encoded protein: CASSEAGGTTHYNEQFF.

This clone was recorded a few times. The CDR3 loop is CASSSPTGANTGELFF. The CDR3 DNA follows: TGTGCCAGCAGCTCGCCGACAGGGGCGAACACCGGGGAGCTGTTTTTT. J is TRBJ2-2 and V is TRBV13; 8 bases match TRBD1. Per the germline V gene, CDR1 is PRHDT and CDR2 is FYEKMQ (reference sequence). This CDR3 is built from 16 residues. V was clipped by 4 bases and J by 0 bases; unmatched bases: 4. The variable domain in full, completed from reference TRBV13 and TRBJ2-2, reads AAGVIQSPRHLIKEKRETATLKCYPIPRHDTVYWYQQGPGQDPQFLISFYEKMQSDKGSIPDRFSAQQFSDYHSELNMSSLELGDSALYFCASSSPTGANTGELFFGEGSRLTVL.

This chain uses TRBV27 with TRBJ2-7, with 7 bases fitting TRBD1. This CDR3 has 19 amino acids. CDR1 and CDR2 (germline): MNHEY, SMNVEV (reference sequence). Trimming took 6 bases from V and 4 from J; bases not matched to a gene: 24. CDR3 sequence: CASRHARGQKVPPGYEQYF. The CDR3 DNA is TGTGCCAGCAGACACGCTAGGGGACAGAAGGTCCCCCCTGGGTACGAGCAGTACTTC.